This T cell receptor (beta chain) was sequenced in a study of beta chain features in type 1 diabetes. This clone was detected a few times. What it recognizes is unknown. This CDR3 has 14 amino acids. From germline, CDR1 is GTSNPN and CDR2 SVGIG (reference sequence). With 2 bases clipped from V and 2 bases from J, the junction kept 4 bases outside the gene matches. Since all of the isolated RNA was reverse transcribed, expressed TCRB transcripts were what got sequenced. Clones were sequenced by immunoSEQ multiplex PCR, and TCRdb holds only the in-frame ones, with some missing. The repertoire holds about 220,000 clones, with roughly 10% as singletons. Study-wide findings and caveats: Relative to healthy donors, patients appeared to have naive, central memory and Treg TCRB repertoires that were more similar. Shorter templates might be favored by PCR, equally in patients and controls.

V gene TRBV30 combines with J gene TRBJ1-1; 8 bases agree with TRBD1. The receptor comes from a man between 18 and 29 years old in good health. Input material: central memory CD4+ T cells from blood. The CDR3 loop is CAWSTGQGNTEAFF. The CDR3 nucleotides are TGTGCCTGGAGTACCGGACAGGGTAACACTGAAGCTTTCTTT.